These T cell receptor beta chains were read from a single sample in a study of cytomegalovirus exposure and HLA in healthy donors. TCRdb's copy holds only in-frame clones and misses some; the assay was immunoSEQ multiplex PCR. The table lists around 130,000 clones, 65% to 85% of them singletons. Sequences were obtained from PBMCs. Receptor source: a woman aged 18-35 years in good health and CMV-seronegative. Both conserved end residues are part of each CDR3. D genes are given only for firm matches. Clone size is shown for a subset of rows, as once, few, many or a class of expanded clone.

D	size	J	V	DNA	CDR3
NA	NA	TRBJ1-2	TRBV6-1	TGTGCCGGAGGGGGGGGAGGAGATGGCTACACCTTC	CAGGGGGDGYTF
NA	NA	TRBJ1-1	TRBV5-1	TGCGCCAGCAGCTTGGAAGGGGCCCTGGTTATGAACACTGAAGCTTTCTTT	CASSLEGALVMNTEAFF
NA	NA	TRBJ2-7	TRBV30	TGTGCCTGGAGTGATGGAGTTGAGCAGTACTTC	CAWSDGVEQYF
TRBD2	once	TRBJ2-1	TRBV2	TGTGCCAGCACCCCCGCACTAGCGGGAGGGATCTACAATGAGCAGTTCTTC	CASTPALAGGIYNEQFF
NA	NA	TRBJ2-1	TRBV6-1	TGTGCCAGCAGCGATGGGCATCGAGAGTCGCAGTTCTTC	CASSDGHRESQFF
NA	NA	TRBJ1-1	TRBV6-1	TGTGCCAGCGCACCGACAGTTGAAGCTTTCTTT	CASAPTVEAFF
NA	once	TRBJ1-1	TRBV30	TGTGCCTGGGACCTTGACGGAGGGAGCTCTGAAGCTTTCTTT	CAWDLDGGSSEAFF
TRBD1	NA	TRBJ1-5	TRBV7-9	TGTGCCAGCAGCTTAGGAACAGGGGTTTATCAGCCCCAGCATTTT	CASSLGTGVYQPQHF
TRBD1	NA	TRBJ1-2	TRBV6-5	TGTGCCAGCAGTTTCAGGACAGGGATCGGCTACACCTTC	CASSFRTGIGYTF
TRBD1	NA	TRBJ1-3	TRBV18	TGTGCCAGCTCACCACCGGGACAGAGCTCTGGAAACACCATATATTTT	CASSPPGQSSGNTIYF
NA	NA	TRBJ2-3	TRBV7-8	TGTGCCAGCAGCTCGCCCCCCGGGACTTCCACAGATACGCAGTATTTT	CASSSPPGTSTDTQYF
TRBD2	NA	TRBJ2-1	TRBV7-9	TGTGCCAGCAGCTTCGGGAGCGGGGAGGTCTTC	CASSFGSGEVF
NA	NA	TRBJ2-2	TRBV6-1	TGTGCCAGCAGTGACGGGACATCTGTCGGGGAGCTGTTTTTT	CASSDGTSVGELFF
TRBD1	NA	TRBJ2-1	TRBV29-1	TGCAGCGGAGACAGGGGGAACTACAATGAGCAGTTCTTC	CSGDRGNYNEQFF
NA	once	TRBJ1-1	TRBV20-1	TGCAGTGCCGCTGACAGACTTGAAGCTTTCTTT	CSAADRLEAFF
TRBD1	NA	TRBJ1-2	TRBV6-4	TGTGCCAGCAGCTACGTGGGACAGGAATTATATGGCTACACCTTC	CASSYVGQELYGYTF
NA	NA	TRBJ2-7	TRBV10-1	TGCGCCAGCAGTGAGTCAACGGCTAGACCCTACGAGCAGTACTTC	CASSESTARPYEQYF
NA	NA	TRBJ1-4	TRBV5-1	TGCGCCAGCAGCTGGGCCAATGGGGGGACTAATGAAAAACTGTTTTTT	CASSWANGGTNEKLFF
NA	NA	TRBJ2-5	TRBV27	TGTGCCAGCAGTTCCCTTATCGCCCTCTCCAGTCAAGAGACCCAGTACTTC	CASSSLIALSSQETQYF
NA	NA	TRBJ2-7	TRBV18	TGTGCCAGCCGGGGGGACAGGCGAAGCTACGAGCAGTACTTC	CASRGDRRSYEQYF
NA	NA	TRBJ2-3	TRBV2	TGTGCCAGCAGCGCGGGACGCCCCTCGCAGTATTTT	CASSAGRPSQYF
TRBD2	NA	TRBJ2-7	TRBV18	TGTGCCAGCTCGGCCCAGCGGGGTGTAAAGGGGTACTTC	CASSAQRGVKGYF
TRBD2	NA	TRBJ2-1	TRBV5-1	TGCGCCAGCAGCCTCACGACTAGCGGGAGTGGCCATGAGCAGTTCTTC	CASSLTTSGSGHEQFF
NA	NA	TRBJ1-5	TRBV6-1	TGTGCCAGCAGTGAAGGTGGGGCCAATAGCAATCAGCCCCAGCATTTT	CASSEGGANSNQPQHF
NA	NA	TRBJ1-1	TRBV29-1	TGCAGCGTTGGGGGGGACACTGAAGCTTTCTTT	CSVGGDTEAFF
NA	few	TRBJ1-5	TRBV30	TGTGCCTGTTCCCCCGGTTCTTATTCCGGGCCCCAGCATTTT	CACSPGSYSGPQHF
TRBD2	NA	TRBJ2-6	TRBV5-1	TGCGCCAGCAGCTTGGATCTAGCGGGGGCTGGGGCCAACGTCCTGACTTTC	CASSLDLAGAGANVLTF
NA	NA	TRBJ2-7	TRBV4-1	TGCGCCAGCAGCCAAGGGCTCAGGGGGGACGAGCAGTACTTC	CASSQGLRGDEQYF
NA	NA	TRBJ2-7	TRBV19	TGTGCCAGTAGTATAACCGGGGTCTCCTACGAGCAGTACTTC	CASSITGVSYEQYF
TRBD1	NA	TRBJ1-1	TRBV5-1	TGCGCCAGCAGCTTGGGACAGGGTGAAGCTTTCTTT	CASSLGQGEAFF
TRBD1	NA	TRBJ2-3	TRBV7-2	TGTGCCAGCAGCTTAGTCCCGACAGGGAATACAGATACGCAGTATTTT	CASSLVPTGNTDTQYF
NA	NA	TRBJ1-1	TRBV13	TGTGCCGGAGGATCGAACACTGAAGCTTTCTTT	CAGGSNTEAFF
NA	NA	TRBJ1-1	TRBV5-1	TGCGCCAGCAGCCGACTCCGACAGTCGTCGAACACTGAAGCTTTCTTT	CASSRLRQSSNTEAFF
TRBD1	NA	TRBJ1-4	TRBV5-1	TGCGCCAGCAGCTTGGAGGGGGCCGATAATGAAAAACTGTTTTTT	CASSLEGADNEKLFF
TRBD1	NA	TRBJ1-4	TRBV27	TGTGCCAGCAGTTTATCTCGGACAGGCGCGAATGAAAAACTGTTTTTT	CASSLSRTGANEKLFF